This is a list of T cell receptor beta chains from one sample in a study of T-cell reconstitution after alpha-beta-depleted transplantation in children. TCRdb ran MiXCR on the PCR reads and lists one entry per CDR3 protein. This table has a few hundred thousand distinct CDR3 sequences, more than 7.5% appearing once. Sequencing was performed on PBMCs from the stem cell graft donor, taken from the stem cell graft. These receptors all come from a human donor who donated a stem cell graft to a child with SCID. CDR3s include the opening cysteine and the closing phenylalanine or tryptophan. Fields, in order: D gene, J gene, V gene, clone size, CDR3 DNA, CDR3 protein. A D gene is named only where the DNA matches it firmly. Not all rows give a size; the values are once, few, many and, for expanded clones, a class.

>TRBD1|TRBJ1-2|TRBV5-1|many
TGCGCCAGCAGCCCCGGGACAGGGGGCCTCCCTAACTATGGCTACACCTTC
CASSPGTGGLPNYGYTF
>-|TRBJ1-5|TRBV6-5|many
TGTGCCAGCAGACCCGGACAGAATAGCAATCAGCCCCAGCATTTT
CASRPGQNSNQPQHF
>-|TRBJ2-1|TRBV12-3/TRBV12-4|many
TGTGCCAGCAGAGGGCTCTCGGAAGGGGATGAGCAGTTCTTC
CASRGLSEGDEQFF
>-|TRBJ2-3|TRBV5-1|many
TGCGCCAGCAGCTCAACCGGGACGGCAAGCACAGATACGCAGTATTTT
CASSSTGTASTDTQYF
>-|TRBJ1-1|TRBV5-1|few
TGCGCCAGCAGCTTGTTTGTGGGCAGCAACACTGAAGCTTTCTTT
CASSLFVGSNTEAFF
>-|TRBJ1-1|TRBV27|many
TGTGCCAGCAGTTTAACCGAATCCAAACAGGGATATAACACTGAAGCTTTCTTT
CASSLTESKQGYNTEAFF
>TRBD1|TRBJ2-7|TRBV12-5|-
TGTGCTAGTGTCCGGTACCGGGACAGGGTCTACGAGCAGTACTTC
CASVRYRDRVYEQYF
>-|TRBJ2-3|TRBV5-5|many
TGTGCCAGCAGCTTGGACGGAACCGATACAGATACGCAGTATTTT
CASSLDGTDTDTQYF
>-|TRBJ1-2|TRBV29-1|many
TGCAGCGTACCCAGGTCTCATAATGGCTACACCTTC
CSVPRSHNGYTF
>-|TRBJ1-2|TRBV9|many
TGTGCCAGCAGCGTAGTCCAGGGCGATGGCTACACCTTC
CASSVVQGDGYTF
>-|TRBJ2-1|TRBV28|many
TGTGCCAGCCGGGACACCTCATACAATGAGCAGTTCTTC
CASRDTSYNEQFF
>-|TRBJ2-2|TRBV12-3/TRBV12-4|many
TGTGCCAGCAGTCCGCCAACAGGGCCGCGCGGGGAGCTGTTTTTT
CASSPPTGPRGELFF
>-|TRBJ2-3|TRBV11-2|-
TGTGCCAGCAGCTACGGACTAAACACAGATACGCAGTATTTT
CASSYGLNTDTQYF
>-|TRBJ1-4|TRBV20-1|many
TGCAGTGCCATTGACGGGCGCCATGAAAAACTGTTTTTT
CSAIDGRHEKLFF
>-|TRBJ1-6|TRBV5-1|many
TGCGCCAGCAGCTTGGGCCAACAGCCTTATAATTCACCCCTCCACTTT
CASSLGQQPYNSPLHF
>TRBD1|TRBJ2-7|TRBV5-6|many
TGTGCCAGCAGCTTAAGGGACAGGGTTTACGAGCAGTACTTC
CASSLRDRVYEQYF
>TRBD2|TRBJ2-7|TRBV29-1|many
TGCAGCGTTGAAGAGGAGGGAGGGGCCGAGCAGTACTTC
CSVEEEGGAEQYF
>TRBD1|TRBJ1-1|TRBV10-3|many
TGTGCCATCAGTGTTCGGACAGGGGACACTGAAGCTTTCTTT
CAISVRTGDTEAFF
>-|TRBJ2-5|TRBV29-1|many
TGCAGCGCCGGGCACGCCGAGACCCAGTACTTC
CSAGHAETQYF
>TRBD1|TRBJ1-5|TRBV12-3/TRBV12-4|-
TGTGCCAGCAGTTCGAGAGGGGGCGTCAGCAATCAGCCCCAGCATTTT
CASSSRGGVSNQPQHF
>-|TRBJ1-5|TRBV15|many
TGTGCCACCAGCAGAGGGGGCCATCAGCCCCAGCATTTT
CATSRGGHQPQHF
>-|TRBJ2-7|TRBV29-1|many
TGCAGCGTCGTACAGGGGAGGTCCTACGAGCAGTACTTC
CSVVQGRSYEQYF
>-|TRBJ2-1|TRBV12-3/TRBV12-4|many
TGTGCCAGCAGTTTCCCCCGGGATGAGCAGTTCTTC
CASSFPRDEQFF
>TRBD1|TRBJ1-6|TRBV5-1|many
TGCGCCAGCGGACCCGGGACAGCTTTCTATAATTCACCCCTCCACTTT
CASGPGTAFYNSPLHF
>-|TRBJ1-5|TRBV7-2|many
TGTGCCAGCAGCTTAGGGGGACCCTCTGGGAATCAGCCCCAGCATTTT
CASSLGGPSGNQPQHF
>TRBD2|TRBJ2-5|TRBV3-1|many
TGTGCCAGCAGCCCCCGTGTAGCGGGGGGCCGGTTAACCCAGTACTTC
CASSPRVAGGRLTQYF
>-|TRBJ2-3|TRBV6-5|many
TGTGCCAGCAGTTACTCGGGACGGGCGAGCACAGATACGCAGTATTTT
CASSYSGRASTDTQYF
>TRBD1|TRBJ2-7|TRBV20-1|many
TGCAGTGCGCTGTTCGTCCAGGGGGCTTTGGGGGAGCAGTACTTC
CSALFVQGALGEQYF
>TRBD2|TRBJ2-1|TRBV5-1|many
TGCGCCAGCAGGACCGGGACTAGCGGGAACAATGAGCAGTTCTTC
CASRTGTSGNNEQFF
>-|TRBJ2-7|TRBV4-1|many
TGCGCCAGCAGCCAGCCTAACGGGGACTACGAGCAGTACTTC
CASSQPNGDYEQYF
>TRBD1|TRBJ2-1|TRBV20-1|many
TGCAGTGCCACGGGACAGGCTACCTACAATGAGCAGTTCTTC
CSATGQATYNEQFF
>TRBD1|TRBJ1-4|TRBV6-1|many
TGTGCCAGCAGCCTGGGGGGGACAGGTGAAAAACTGTTTTTT
CASSLGGTGEKLFF
>TRBD1|TRBJ1-6|TRBV18|many
TGTGCCAGCTCACGAATCCTCTTTGAGGGGGCGAATTCACCCCTCCACTTT
CASSRILFEGANSPLHF
>-|TRBJ2-1|TRBV9|many
TGTGCCAGCAGCGGATTCGGGACTGGACCAAATGAGCAGTTCTTC
CASSGFGTGPNEQFF
>TRBD1|TRBJ2-7|TRBV20-1|many
TGCAGTGCTCGTAGACAGGGTTCCCTCTACGAGCAGTACTTC
CSARRQGSLYEQYF
>-|TRBJ1-5|TRBV6-5|many
TGTGCCAGCACCCCAAGATTGGAAAATCAGCCCCAGCATTTT
CASTPRLENQPQHF
>-|TRBJ2-2|TRBV20-1|-
TGCAGTGCTCCTAGATTGTCCGGGGAGCTGTTTTTT
CSAPRLSGELFF
>TRBD1|TRBJ1-1|TRBV12-3/TRBV12-4|many
TGTGCCAGCAGTCCCCTACCGGGACAGGGGGGAGGCACTGAAGCTTTCTTT
CASSPLPGQGGGTEAFF
>-|TRBJ2-3|TRBV5-4|many
TGTGCCAGCAGCCTGGATGGGGGATTCACAGATACGCAGTATTTT
CASSLDGGFTDTQYF
>-|TRBJ1-1|TRBV20-1|many
TGCAGTGCTAGAGATCCCGGGACTCACACTGAAGCTTTCTTT
CSARDPGTHTEAFF
>-|TRBJ1-1|TRBV20-1|many
TGCAGTGCTAGAGAAGGGGTTACTGAAGCTTTCTTT
CSAREGVTEAFF
>-|TRBJ2-3|TRBV5-1|many
TGCGCCAGCAGCTTGGGAGGAGTCACAGATACGCAGTATTTT
CASSLGGVTDTQYF
>TRBD2|TRBJ2-1|TRBV12-3/TRBV12-4|many
TGTGCCAGCAGTTTCCCCCTTTGGCTAGCGGGCCATAATGAGCAGTTCTTC
CASSFPLWLAGHNEQFF
>-|TRBJ2-7|TRBV5-1|few
TGCGCCAGCAGCCCGGATGGCCGGCGCATCGACGAGCAGTACTTC
CASSPDGRRIDEQYF
>-|TRBJ1-1|TRBV5-1|many
TGCGCCAGCAGCCCCAAAACCGGGAGAGGGACTGAAGCTTTCTTT
CASSPKTGRGTEAFF
>-|TRBJ2-1|TRBV11-3|-
TGTGCCAGCAGCTTAGTCGGGTCTAGTGTCCATGAGCAGTTCTTC
CASSLVGSSVHEQFF
>TRBD1|TRBJ1-4|TRBV4-2|-
TGTGCCAGCAGCCAAGATTCTCTCCAGGGGGACGAAAAACTGTTTTTT
CASSQDSLQGDEKLFF
>-|TRBJ2-2|TRBV5-1|many
TGCGCCAGCAGCCCCTCGGCTTCCGGGGGCGGGGAGCTGTTTTTT
CASSPSASGGGELFF
>-|TRBJ1-6|TRBV7-9|many
TGTGCCAGCAGCCGAGACATGGGGTCACCCCTCCACTTT
CASSRDMGSPLHF
>TRBD2|TRBJ2-1|TRBV7-2|few
TGTGCCAGCAGCTTGGCTCCCGTTGGGCGGGGACTAGCGGGTCTCGATGAGCAGTTCTTC
CASSLAPVGRGLAGLDEQFF
>-|TRBJ2-7|TRBV7-2|many
TGTGCCAGCAGCCTTCAAGTCGAGCAGTACTTC
CASSLQVEQYF
>TRBD1|TRBJ1-1|TRBV6-1|many
TGTGCCAGCAGTGACGGACAGGGTATGAACACTGAAGCTTTCTTT
CASSDGQGMNTEAFF
>-|TRBJ2-5|TRBV11-2|few
TGTGCCAGCAAACCCCTCCTGGACAACGCCCAGGGGACCCAGTACTTC
CASKPLLDNAQGTQYF
>-|TRBJ2-1|TRBV18|many
TGTGCCAGCTCACCACTACCGGGAAGTGAGCAGTTCTTC
CASSPLPGSEQFF
>-|TRBJ1-1|TRBV13|many
TGTGCCAGCAGCTTAGTATCAGCGATGAACACTGAAGCTTTCTTT
CASSLVSAMNTEAFF
>TRBD2|TRBJ2-7|TRBV20-1|many
TGCAGTGCTCAAGGAGCGGGGCTAGAGGTCGACGAGCAGTACTTC
CSAQGAGLEVDEQYF
>-|TRBJ2-3|TRBV15|-
TGTGCCACCAGCAGAGATCGTCCAGATACGCAGTATTTT
CATSRDRPDTQYF
>-|TRBJ2-3|TRBV11-2|many
TGTGCCAGCAGCTTAGTCTTGCGGTTAGCAGGGACAGATACGCAGTATTTT
CASSLVLRLAGTDTQYF
>-|TRBJ1-2|TRBV29-1|many
TGCAGCGCCGGACAGTATAACTATGGCTACACCTTC
CSAGQYNYGYTF
>TRBD2|TRBJ2-7|TRBV7-2|many
TGTGCCAGCAGCTTCGCCCTAGCGGGGGGCTACGAGCAGTACTTC
CASSFALAGGYEQYF